This entry lists 32 T cell receptor beta chains sequenced from one sample in a study of response to subunit inactivated influenza vaccine (dated by TCRdb to 2016 to 2018). In the paper's terms, the time point label means: 45 days after influenza vaccine administration. Libraries were prepared through RT-PCR. The reads were generated on an Illumina HiSeq 2500. TCRdb applied fastp at Q25 and MiXCR to the public reads, then kept only in-frame beta chains. For every CDR3 protein sequence, its rows merge into one entry that carries the most common genes and DNA. Within this sample are fewer than 700,000 distinct CDR3 sequences, with 10% to 15% of them counted one time only. The ten largest clonotypes hold approximately 14% of the sample. Sequencing was performed on PBMCs from blood, taken 40 to 50 days after vaccination. Receptor source: a man between 50 and 59 years old who received an inactivated influenza vaccine. Donor details come from another sample of the same person, matched by shared clones.

J is TRBJ2-3 and V is TRBV3-1, with D perhaps TRBD1 or TRBD2 (6 bases each). Germline V gene data show CDR1 as LGHDT and CDR2 as YNNKEL (reference sequence). Between the trimmed V and J ends, which lost 4 bases and 7 bases, there was a span of 21 bases. The CDR3 length is 16 residues. Here the CDR3 DNA reads TGTGCCAGCAGCCCCCCCGGGGCCCAGGGGAGGCATACGCAGTATTTT. It codes for CASSPPGAQGRHTQYF.

The CDR3 sequence: CASSYSRQVLQQHF. The CDR3 region has the DNA TGTGCCAGCAGTTACTCGAGACAGGTCTTGCAACAGCATTTT. The gene calls are TRBV6-5 and TRBJ1-5, with D possibly matching TRBD1 (6 bases). CDR1 MNHEY and CDR2 SVGAGI come from the germline V gene. This CDR3 has 14 residues. Trimming removed 0 bases from V and 13 bases from J, with 16 bases in between.

CDR3 coding DNA: TGTGCCAGCAGCTTGGGGGCCAGGGGCGCATCCTACGAGCAGTACTTC. Translated, it gives CASSLGARGASYEQYF. The chain combines TRBV5-6 with TRBJ2-7, with D possibly being TRBD1 (6 bases). The CDR3 sequence is 16 residues long. The V end lost 0 bases, the J end lost 1 base, and 14 bases lay between the germline ends. Germline lookup yields CDR1 SGHDT and CDR2 YYEEEE.

In its sample, this clonotype was seen a few times. The chain links TRBV29-1 to TRBJ2-1, with 10 bases fitting TRBD1. The V gene's germline CDR1 is SQVTM and CDR2 ANQGSEA. The CDR3 is 14 residues long. The V and J ends lost 6 bases and 7 bases, in that order; junction bases with no gene match: 9. The CDR3 DNA sequence: TGCAGCGTCGGCGACAGGGGGCTTCGAAATGAGCAGTTCTTC. It translates to CSVGDRGLRNEQFF.

V and J are TRBV12-3 or TRBV12-4 and TRBJ1-2, with D possibly being TRBD1 (6 bases). V was cut by 4 bases and J by 12 bases, with 15 bases left in between. This CDR3 comprises 12 residues. The CDR3: CASSSFAGDHTF. CDR3 nucleotide sequence: TGTGCCAGCAGTTCTTTTGCAGGGGACCACACCTTC.

This rearrangement joins TRBV10-3 to TRBJ2-1, with D unresolved. The length of the CDR3 is 17 residues. Germline CDR1 and CDR2: ENHRY and SYGVKD. The V and J ends lost 0 bases and 6 bases respectively, with 18 bases between them. CDR3 in DNA: TGTGCCATCAGTGAGTCGTCCCAGAGAGGTGGCGGCAATGAGCAGTTCTTC. This gives the protein CAISESSQRGGGNEQFF.

This sequence joins TRBV6-4 and TRBJ2-5; the D gene is possibly TRBD2 (6 bases). The V end was cut by 8 bases, the J end by 1 base, with 29 bases between. From germline, CDR1 is MRHNA and CDR2 SNTAGT. The CDR3 sequence is 19 residues long. The CDR3 coding sequence is TGTGCCAGCTGTCCCCCCGGGAGCGGAGGAGCTTCCTTCCAAGAGACCCAGTACTTC. Protein product: CASCPPGSGGASFQETQYF.

This clonotype was seen ten or more times. V gene TRBV6-6 combines with J gene TRBJ2-1, with D maybe TRBD2 (5 bases). This CDR3 spans 13 amino acids. Germline V gives CDR1 MNHNY, CDR2 SVGAGI (reference sequence). Trimming took off 2 bases at V and 8 bases at J, with 10 bases between the two ends. As DNA, the CDR3 is TGTGCCAGCAGTTACCGGGGAATGGATGAGCAGTTCTTC. This codes for CASSYRGMDEQFF.

This chain uses TRBV29-1 with TRBJ2-5; D gene uncertain. CDR1 SQVTM and CDR2 ANQGSEA come from the germline V gene. There are 11 residues in the CDR3. The V gene lost 6 bases and the J gene lost 5 bases, with 10 bases spanning the gap. The CDR3 loop is CSVAVSETQYF. CDR3 in DNA: TGCAGCGTCGCGGTTTCGGAGACCCAGTACTTC.

The chain uses TRBV6-2 or TRBV6-3 and TRBJ2-1; no clear D gene. The germline CDR1 and CDR2 sequences are MNHEY and SVGEGT. CDR3 length equals 13 residues. Trimming cost V 0 bases and J 5 bases, with 5 bases left between them. The CDR3 is CASSYSRNNEQFF. Here the CDR3 DNA reads TGTGCCAGCAGTTACTCGCGTAACAATGAGCAGTTCTTC.

V and J are TRBV6-2 or TRBV6-3 and TRBJ2-3, with D perhaps TRBD2 (5 bases). The V and J ends lost 6 bases and 0 bases respectively, with 19 bases between them. The CDR3 runs to 17 residues. In germline, CDR1 is MNHEY, CDR2 SVGEGT. The CDR3 DNA is TGTGCCAGCAGCCACCATCCTACTAGTACTAGCACAGATACGCAGTATTTT. As protein: CASSHHPTSTSTDTQYF.

This clonotype was seen many times. One end of the junction varies from germline; a read error may be responsible. The chain links TRBV5-1 to TRBJ2-5; D is uncertain. The V gene's germline CDR1 is SGHRS and CDR2 YFSETQ. The CDR3 runs to 13 residues. CDR3 amino acids: CASSLGSQETQYF. Written as DNA, the CDR3 is TGTGCCAGCAGCTTGGGCAGCCAAGAGACCCAGTACTTC.

The chain joins TRBV28 to TRBJ2-7, with D maybe TRBD2 (6 bases). CDR1 MDHEN and CDR2 SYDVKM come from the germline V gene. V dropped 3 bases and J dropped 12 bases, with 27 bases sitting between them. The CDR3 is 16 residues long. CDR3 region: CASSLGDVDLRGFTYF. The CDR3 DNA reads as TGTGCCAGCAGTTTGGGAGATGTGGATTTGCGGGGATTTACGTACTTC.

At least ten counts were recorded for this clonotype. This rearrangement joins TRBV12-3 or TRBV12-4 to TRBJ1-1; the match to TRBD1 covers 7 bases. The CDR3 runs to 14 residues. J was trimmed by 0 bases and V by 7 bases; bases with no gene match: 5. The DNA for the CDR3 is TGTGCCAGCAACCCGGGACAGTTGAACACTGAAGCTTTCTTT. Translated, it gives CASNPGQLNTEAFF.

This clonotype was picked up a small number of times. The rearrangement joins TRBV5-5 to TRBJ2-6; TRBD1 is a possible D gene (6 bases). V lost 1 base and J lost 0, with 11 bases in between. Germline values: CDR1 SGHKS, CDR2 YYEKEE (reference sequence). This CDR3 region has 17 residues. Written as DNA, the CDR3 is TGTGCCAGCAGCTTGAGTGGACAGAACTCTGGGGCCAACGTCCTGACTTTC. This translates into CASSLSGQNSGANVLTF.

This clonotype was recorded a few times. V usage is TRBV12-3 or TRBV12-4 and J usage is TRBJ2-2; D gene ambiguous. The CDR3 consists of 15 residues. Trimming stripped 3 bases from V and 0 bases from J, with 8 bases between. The CDR3 sequence is CASSFKVANTGELFF. The CDR3 bases are TGTGCCAGCAGTTTCAAGGTCGCGAACACCGGGGAGCTGTTTTTT.

This clonotype was counted between two and nine times. The chain links TRBV24-1 to TRBJ1-2, with D perhaps matching TRBD1 (5 bases). V shed 3 bases and J shed 8 bases, with 18 bases lying between them. Germline V gives CDR1 KGHDR, CDR2 SFDVKD. The CDR3 runs 15 residues. The CDR3 region is CATSDEGLPQGGYTF. In nucleotides, the CDR3 is TGTGCCACCAGTGATGAGGGACTGCCGCAGGGAGGCTACACCTTC.

This clonotype was found a few times. This sequence joins TRBV2 and TRBJ2-7; D not resolved. CDR1 and CDR2 from the germline V gene are SNHLY and FYNNEI. This CDR3 has 14 residues. Trimming stripped 3 bases from V and 6 bases from J, with 15 bases between. CDR3 coding DNA: TGTGCCAGCAGTGAGTCCCCCGGCGCCCTCGAGCAGTACTTC. It yields the protein CASSESPGALEQYF.

The chain couples TRBV20-1 to TRBJ1-6; D may be TRBD1 (5 bases). In germline, CDR1 is DFQATT, CDR2 SNEGSKA (reference sequence). The CDR3 has 15 amino acids. V was trimmed by 4 bases and J by 7 bases, leaving 17 bases between them. The CDR3 DNA follows: TGCAGTGCTACCCCATCAAGCAGGGAAAATTCACCCCTCCACTTT. Its translation: CSATPSSRENSPLHF.

The chain is built from TRBV7-2 and TRBJ2-7, with 7 nucleotides matching TRBD1. V lost 5 bases, J lost 2 bases, and 6 bases stayed unmatched. This CDR3 contains 14 residues. Per the germline V gene, CDR1 is SGHTA and CDR2 is FQGNSA. The CDR3 DNA sequence: TGTGCCAGCAGCGTCCCGACAGGGACCTACGAGCAGTACTTC. Translated: CASSVPTGTYEQYF.

The chain links TRBV9 to TRBJ1-6; the match to TRBD1 covers 10 bases. The CDR3 length is 16 residues. After removal of 3 bases from V and 5 bases from J, the junction contained 5 bases not matched to a gene. Germline-derived CDR1 and CDR2 are SGDLS and YYNGEE. CDR3 sequence (DNA): TGTGCCAGCAGCGCGAGACAGGGGGCAGATAATTCACCCCTCCACTTT. The encoded protein is CASSARQGADNSPLHF.

The J gene is TRBJ2-5, the V gene TRBV5-1; a weak D match, TRBD1 (7 bases). The CDR3 is 16 amino acids. V shed 4 bases and J shed 0 bases, with 16 bases lying between them. Germline-derived CDR1 and CDR2 are SGHRS and YFSETQ. CDR3 sequence reads: CASSLVLRGDQETQYF. The CDR3 DNA reads TGCGCCAGCAGCCTGGTCCTCAGGGGGGACCAAGAGACCCAGTACTTC.

This clonotype has a count of ten or more. The chain couples TRBV4-3 to TRBJ2-7; D perhaps matches TRBD2 (6 bases). The germline V and J ends were trimmed by 0 bases and 4 bases, with 13 bases remaining between them. This CDR3 spans 15 amino acids. In germline, CDR1 is LGHNA, CDR2 YSLEER. The CDR3 here is CASSQDSSDSYEQYF. In nucleotides, the CDR3 is TGCGCCAGCAGCCAAGATTCTAGCGACAGTTACGAGCAGTACTTC.

This clonotype was recorded at least ten times. The gene calls are TRBV5-1 and TRBJ2-7, with D maybe TRBD1 (5 bases). Germline CDR1 reads SGHRS; CDR2 reads YFSETQ. The CDR3 has 13 amino acids. Trimming took off 5 bases at V and 0 bases at J, with 9 bases between the two ends. CDR3 DNA: TGCGCCAGCAGTAGGACAAGCTCCTACGAGCAGTACTTC. Encoded protein: CASSRTSSYEQYF.

The chain links TRBV6-2 or TRBV6-3 to TRBJ1-1; maybe TRBD1 (5 bases). Germline V gives CDR1 MNHEY, CDR2 SVGEGT. V lost 5 bases and J 6 bases, leaving 7 bases between the germline ends. This CDR3 comprises 11 residues. The CDR3 is CASSQGAEAFF. In DNA, the CDR3 is TGTGCCAGCAGTCAGGGAGCTGAAGCTTTCTTT.

This chain connects TRBV4-3 to TRBJ2-1, with D unresolved. Germline values: CDR1 LGHNA, CDR2 YSLEER. CDR3 size: 14 residues. V lost 1 base, J lost 5 bases, and 9 bases lay in between. CDR3 coding DNA: TGCGCCAGCAGCCAAGCTCCAGGAGACAATGAGCAGTTCTTC. It is translated as CASSQAPGDNEQFF.

This chain connects TRBV7-8 to TRBJ1-2; 8 bases match TRBD1. The V gene end was trimmed by 2 bases and the J gene end by 3 bases; junction bases not matched to a gene: 11. Germline V gives CDR1 SGHVS, CDR2 FQNEAQ. The CDR3 length is 17 residues. CDR3 coding DNA: TGTGCCAGCAGCTTACCCCGGGCAGGGGGCGCGGACTATGGCTACACCTTC. It yields the protein CASSLPRAGGADYGYTF.

This clonotype was detected a few times. J is TRBJ2-5 and V is TRBV20-1, with D possibly being TRBD1 (6 bases). CDR1 and CDR2 from the germline V gene are DFQATT and SNEGSKA (reference sequence). V lost 5 bases, J lost 5 bases, and 21 bases lay in between. The CDR3 consists of 15 residues. In DNA, the CDR3 is TGCAGTGCTCCCCGATGGGGGCGGGCCGGGGAGACCCAGTACTTC. Protein sequence: CSAPRWGRAGETQYF.

This clonotype has just a few counts. The chain carries TRBV6-2 or TRBV6-3 and TRBJ1-2; D is undetermined. Germline lookup yields CDR1 MNHEY and CDR2 SVGEGT. The V end was cut by 5 bases, the J end by 3 bases, with 7 bases between. This CDR3 has 12 amino acids. The CDR3 nucleotides are TGTGCCAGCAGTCATTCGGACTATGGCTACACCTTC. It specifies CASSHSDYGYTF.

This clonotype was observed at least ten times. The chain recombines TRBV5-1 with TRBJ2-5; D gene ambiguous. The V gene's germline CDR1 is SGHRS and CDR2 YFSETQ. The CDR3 has 14 amino acids. Trimming cost V 3 bases and J 0 bases, with 9 bases left between them. This chain's CDR3 is CASSSAEHQETQYF. For the CDR3, the DNA is TGCGCCAGCAGCTCTGCTGAACACCAAGAGACCCAGTACTTC.

This clonotype has more than one count but fewer than ten. The chain couples TRBV7-9 to TRBJ1-1, with 8 bases matching TRBD1. V was pared by 5 bases and J by 1 base, with 3 bases of the junction left unmatched. CDR3 length: 14 residues. Germline values: CDR1 SEHNR, CDR2 FQNEAQ (reference sequence). The CDR3 nucleotides read TGTGCCAGCAGCAGAGGGACAGGGAACACTGAAGCTTTCTTT. Amino acids: CASSRGTGNTEAFF.

The CDR3 DNA reads as TGTGCCACCAGTGATTCCAGGGGATTCGAGACCCAGTACTTC. Residues: CATSDSRGFETQYF. This chain uses TRBV24-1 with TRBJ2-5; D might be TRBD1 (6 bases). CDR1 and CDR2 from the germline V gene are KGHDR and SFDVKD. The CDR3 is 14 residues long. V gave up 2 bases and J gave up 5 bases, with 11 bases separating them.